Here is one TCR beta chain with its context. Its specific antigen is unknown. No much larger clone exists at a distance of one base, and base qualities are not known. Based on the germline V gene, the CDR1 and CDR2 sequences are KGHSH and LQKENI. The germline ends are 7 bases apart after V is trimmed by 3 bases and J by 1 base. The CDR3, from cysteine to phenylalanine, totals 14 residues. The DNA shown is the 42-base CDR3, in frame from base 1. The data were obtained in a study of cytomegalovirus exposure and HLA in healthy donors (dated by TCRdb to the late 2010s). In terms of the full investigation: The 666 repertoires of the first cohort and the 95 to 150 validation repertoires were produced on the same platform, according to a later analysis. The study aimed to test whether cataloging public T cell receptors could reveal signatures of past pathogen exposure. Along with the approximately 650-subject first cohort, a separate validation cohort of around 120 different subjects was used. To predict cytomegalovirus infection status, the study combined high-throughput TCR immunosequencing, statistical association of individual TCRs with disease status, and machine learning. The study at large found these results: Of the cluster scores, 90% to 95% were above 0 in a later analysis, which found that TCRs clustered in the first cohort also tended to co-occur in the 90 to 150 validation repertoires. The study listed 170 or so TCR beta chains as associated with cytomegalovirus. All 120 or so repertoires were used to score co-occurrence in the validation cohort in a later analysis, because that analysis had no HLA typing for the cohort. A few of the identified cytomegalovirus-associated TCR beta chains were confirmed in vitro to be specific for cytomegalovirus antigens. Most TCR sequences were seen in very few donors, while some public TCRs were found in many individuals. Cytomegalovirus status was reported to be diagnosed by the classifier with high specificity and sensitivity in both the original and validation cohorts. The authors suggested that the approach could potentially be extended to other disease states and immunological phenotypes.

The donors were included in the validation cohort of over a hundred subjects, a group kept apart from the approximately 700-subject first cohort. Libraries came from the immunoSEQ multiplex PCR assay. The authors processed their data as follows. To diagnose cytomegalovirus status from the catalog of TCR beta chain sequences, a statistical classification framework was built. TCRdb carries this immuneACCESS record with in-frame sequences only. Its versions omit some clonotypes, under half of them owing to an unresolved V gene in the studies checked, with the rest unexplained. That table supplies the V and J calls and clone size; D and trimming were determined from the DNA. This sample holds over 60,000 clones; approximately 96% were observed only once. The ten largest account for 4.5% of the sample.

The TCR sequence derives from a woman under 30 in good health and CMV-seropositive. The chain joins TRBV18 to TRBJ2-1; the D region possibly corresponds to TRBD2 (5 bases align). The sequencing sample was made of PBMCs. The CDR3 here reads CASSPTGSYNEQFF. The DNA sequence is as follows: TGTGCCAGCTCACCGACGGGATCCTACAATGAGCAGTTCTTC.